This T cell receptor beta chain originates from a study of CD8 T cells in Susac syndrome. This CDR3 has 12 residues. The V end was cut by 7 bases, the J end by 3 bases, with 12 bases between. The germline V gene has CDR1 DFQATT and CDR2 SNEGSKA (reference sequence). Random hexamers were used to reverse transcribe about 0.45 to 1 ug of RNA. One entry per CDR3 protein results from TCRdb running MiXCR on the immunoSEQ multiplex PCR reads. The table has 250,000 to 300,000 distinct CDR3 sequences, approximately 91% seen once. The material sequenced was CD8+ T cells from PBMCs. The origin of this receptor is a human donor with multiple sclerosis. V gene TRBV20-1 combines with J gene TRBJ1-2; D unclear. CDR3 residues: CSVPGGHYGYTF. CDR3 sequence (DNA): TGCAGTGTCCCAGGCGGGCACTATGGCTACACCTTC.